The 2 T cell receptor beta chains below were found in one sample sequenced in a study of identical twins. MiXCR, run by TCRdb on the 5' RACE reads, gives a single entry per CDR3 protein. Of around 200,000 distinct CDR3 sequences in the sample, 9.4% were seen once. Sequencing input: memory (CD45RO+) T cells sorted from blood. The source of these receptors is a woman aged 18 to 35 in good health.

V is TRBV5-1 and J is TRBJ2-3, with TRBD2 identical over 8 bases. Germline lookup yields CDR1 SGHRS and CDR2 YFSETQ. V shed 6 bases, J shed 4 bases, and the junction held 16 bases outside the gene matches. The CDR3 is made up of 17 amino acids. The CDR3, as DNA: TGCGCCAGCAACCGGGAGTACCGGGGGGGCCTCGCAGATACGCAGTATTTT. Its protein product is CASNREYRGGLADTQYF. Filled out from reference TRBV5-1 and TRBJ2-3, the complete variable domain reads KAGVTQTPRYLIKTRGQQVTLSCSPISGHRSVSWYQQTPGQGLQFLFEYFSETQRNKGNFPGRFSGRQFSNSRSEMNVSTLELGDSALYLCASNREYRGGLADTQYFGPGTRLTVL.

The chain employs TRBV4-1 and TRBJ1-2; D is perhaps TRBD1 (5 bases). CDR1 is MGHRA and CDR2 is YSYEKL in the germline V gene. Trimming stripped 0 bases from V and 0 bases from J, with 17 bases between. The CDR3 extends over 18 amino acids. CDR3 region: CASSQDRQGPFSNYGYTF. CDR3 sequence (DNA): TGCGCCAGCAGCCAAGATCGGCAGGGCCCCTTCTCTAACTATGGCTACACCTTC.